The subject of this entry is one T cell receptor beta chain. This table comes from immunoSEQ multiplex PCR, and its TCRdb copy is limited to in-frame clones, with some not included. The sample holds more than 60,000 clones, 65% to 90% seen once. The CDR3 is made up of 16 amino acids. Germline CDR1 reads LNHDA; CDR2 reads SQIVND (reference sequence). With 4 bases clipped from V and 1 base from J, the junction kept 7 bases outside the gene matches. This sample was included in a study of T cell responses to AZD1222 COVID-19 vaccine. The source of this sequence is an adult in good health. The chain couples TRBV19 to TRBJ1-3, with 7 positions matching TRBD1. The starting material was peripheral blood, obtained on day 0 of AZD1222 vaccination. CDR3 sequence (DNA): TGTGCCAGTAGTACTCGATCGACAGGGTCTGGAAACACCATATATTTT. This gives the protein CASSTRSTGSGNTIYF.